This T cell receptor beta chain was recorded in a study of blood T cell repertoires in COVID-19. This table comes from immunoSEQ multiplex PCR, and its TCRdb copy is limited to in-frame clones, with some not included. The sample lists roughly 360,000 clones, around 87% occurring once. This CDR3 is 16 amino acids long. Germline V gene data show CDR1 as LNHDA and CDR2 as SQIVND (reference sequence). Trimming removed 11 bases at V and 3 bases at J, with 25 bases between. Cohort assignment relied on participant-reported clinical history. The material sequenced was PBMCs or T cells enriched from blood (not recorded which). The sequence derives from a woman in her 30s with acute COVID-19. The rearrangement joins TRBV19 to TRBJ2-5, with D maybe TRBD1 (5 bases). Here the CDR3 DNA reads TGTGCCGTCGGAAGGGGCAGTCGGTGGAGAAAAGAGACCCAGTACTTC. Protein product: CAVGRGSRWRKETQYF.